A single sample is the source of the 30 T cell receptor beta chains below, sequenced in a study of blood T cell repertoires in COVID-19. Profiled with immunoSEQ multiplex PCR; TCRdb holds only in-frame clones, not every one. The table lists hundreds of thousands of clones, roughly 82% of them singletons, with around 2.1% in the top ten. Sequencing was carried out using PBMCs or T cells enriched from blood (not recorded which). Receptor source: a woman in her fifties or sixties who had recovered from COVID-19.

The sample holds one count of this clone. V gene TRBV10-2 combines with J gene TRBJ1-1; 7 nucleotides agree with TRBD1. The V gene end was trimmed by 7 bases and the J gene end by 6 bases; junction bases not matched to a gene: 8. CDR3 length: 13 residues. In germline, CDR1 is WSHSY, CDR2 SAAADI. The CDR3, as DNA: TGCGCCAGCACCTCGACAGGGTTCCCTGAAGCTTTCTTT. Translated, it gives CASTSTGFPEAFF.

This clone was picked up one time. This sequence joins TRBV11-3 and TRBJ2-3; the D gene is possibly TRBD1 (5 bases). V lost 1 base and J lost 2, with 10 bases in between. CDR3 length: 15 residues. Per germline, CDR1 SGHNT and CDR2 YENEEA. The CDR3 DNA reads TGTGCCAGCAGCTTAGGGGGCCAAAACACAGATACGCAGTATTTT. Its protein is CASSLGGQNTDTQYF.

J is TRBJ1-2 and V is TRBV30; the D gene is possibly TRBD1 (6 bases). Germline lookup yields CDR1 GTSNPN and CDR2 SVGIG (reference sequence). The CDR3 is 15 amino acids. Trimming removed 0 bases at V and 6 bases at J, with 17 bases between. The chain's CDR3 is CAWSVQVGGGDGYTF. In DNA, the CDR3 is TGTGCCTGGAGTGTGCAAGTAGGAGGGGGGGATGGCTACACCTTC.

This sequence joins TRBV7-2 and TRBJ2-2; 10 nucleotides match TRBD1. From germline, CDR1 is SGHTA and CDR2 FQGNSA. J gave up 8 bases and V 1 base, and 13 bases lay outside the gene matches. The CDR3 runs to 18 residues. The CDR3 sequence: CASSLGQRQGAGGGELFF. CDR3 bases: TGTGCCAGCAGCTTAGGGCAGAGACAGGGGGCTGGTGGTGGGGAGCTGTTTTTT.

The gene calls are TRBV30 and TRBJ1-1; no definite D call. V was clipped by 5 bases and J by 1 base, with 8 bases between them. From germline, CDR1 is GTSNPN and CDR2 SVGIG (reference sequence). CDR3 size: 12 residues. The CDR3 region is CAWGKRNTEAFF. DNA of the CDR3: TGTGCCTGGGGAAAGAGGAACACTGAAGCTTTCTTT.

J is TRBJ1-1 and V is TRBV20-1, with D perhaps TRBD1 (6 bases). Germline V gene lookup returns CDR1 DFQATT and CDR2 SNEGSKA (reference sequence). This CDR3 region has 16 residues. V was trimmed by 3 bases and J by 0 bases, leaving 17 bases between them. The CDR3 DNA sequence: TGCAGTGCTAGTCCGACAGGATACCTTATGAACACTGAAGCTTTCTTT. This codes for CSASPTGYLMNTEAFF.

V is TRBV4-2 and J is TRBJ2-4, with a tentative D call TRBD2 (7 bases). CDR1 LGHNA and CDR2 YNFKEQ come from the germline V gene. This CDR3 comprises 16 residues. Trimming cost V 0 bases and J 2 bases, with 11 bases left between them. CDR3 residues: CASSQERGGPKNIQYF. CDR3 in DNA: TGTGCCAGCAGCCAAGAACGCGGGGGCCCCAAAAACATTCAGTACTTC.

The rearrangement joins TRBV5-1 to TRBJ1-4; tentatively, D is TRBD1 (6 bases). With 4 bases removed from V and 7 bases from J, the gap between germline ends came to 17 bases. The CDR3 is 15 amino acids. Germline assignment: CDR1 SGHRS and CDR2 YFSETQ. The CDR3 DNA reads TGCGCCAGCAGCCCAGGGGCAGGGCCTGGTGAAAAACTGTTTTTT. Its translation is CASSPGAGPGEKLFF.

The J gene is TRBJ2-1, the V gene TRBV6-5, with D possibly matching TRBD1 (5 bases). V was pared by 8 bases and J by 0 bases, with 14 bases between. The CDR3 covers 15 residues. Germline values: CDR1 MNHEY, CDR2 SVGAGI. In DNA form, the CDR3 reads TGTGCCAGCCGCTTACAGGCGCCCTCCTACAATGAGCAGTTCTTC. Amino acid sequence: CASRLQAPSYNEQFF.

This chain links TRBV5-1 with TRBJ2-7; D remains unclear. The V end was cut by 2 bases, the J end by 3 bases, with 9 bases between. CDR1 and CDR2 from the germline V gene are SGHRS and YFSETQ. The CDR3 consists of 13 residues. In DNA form, the CDR3 reads TGCGCCAGCAGCTTCGGAGAAGGCTACGAGCAGTACTTC. Translation: CASSFGEGYEQYF.

V and J are TRBV11-2 and TRBJ2-1, with 9 bases lining up with TRBD1. The germline V gene encodes CDR1 SGHAT and CDR2 FQNNGV. V dropped 4 bases and J dropped 7; count of bases not matched to a gene: 8. CDR3 size: 15 residues. CDR3: CASSSGQGQVNEQFF. In nucleotides, the CDR3 is TGTGCCAGCAGCTCAGGACAGGGGCAGGTTAATGAGCAGTTCTTC.

This chain connects TRBV30 to TRBJ1-2; D is undetermined. Trimming left V 4 bases short and J 3 bases short, with 12 bases between. Germline V CDR1 and CDR2: GTSNPN, SVGIG (reference sequence). This CDR3 has 13 residues. DNA for the CDR3: TGTGCCTGGACCCTCGGCGGATACTATGGCTACACCTTC. Its translation: CAWTLGGYYGYTF.

The V and J genes are TRBV6-6 and TRBJ1-5; possibly TRBD1 for D (5 bases). V was shortened by 2 bases and J by 3 bases, with 14 bases between the two germline ends. Germline V gives CDR1 MNHNY, CDR2 SVGAGI (reference sequence). The CDR3 runs 16 residues. CDR3 nucleotides: TGTGCCAGCAGTTACCCAAGGGGTTTGAACAATCAGCCCCAGCATTTT. This encodes CASSYPRGLNNQPQHF.

This clone has a handful of counts. The J gene is TRBJ2-1, the V gene TRBV4-3; no firm D call. The CDR3 is made up of 15 amino acids. V was pared by 4 bases and J by 1 base, with 11 bases between. Germline lookup yields CDR1 LGHNA and CDR2 YSLEER. In DNA form, the CDR3 reads TGCGCCAGCAGCCCTGAGCCTCGATCCTACAATGAGCAGTTCTTC. It specifies CASSPEPRSYNEQFF.

This CDR3 reads CASSLMGLAGGETQYF. For the CDR3, the DNA is TGTGCCAGCAGCTTAATGGGACTAGCGGGAGGAGAGACCCAGTACTTC. This rearrangement joins TRBV7-2 to TRBJ2-5, with 15 bases matching TRBD2. The CDR3 is made up of 16 amino acids. CDR1 SGHTA and CDR2 FQGNSA come from the germline V gene. Trimming at V came to 2 bases and at J to 4 bases, leaving 2 bases not matched to a gene.

Regarding this clone: A junction end diverges from the germline sequence, so it may reflect a read error. The J gene is TRBJ2-1, the V gene TRBV11-3; 7 bases map to TRBD1. Germline V gene sequence: CDR1 SGHNT, CDR2 YENEEA. The CDR3 loop spans 13 amino acids. The CDR3 nucleotides are TGTGCCAGCAGCTTAAACGACAGGGCAGGCTCCATCTTC. Its translation: CASSLNDRAGSIF. Using reference TRBV11-3 and TRBJ2-1 for the parts outside the CDR3, the full variable domain is EAGVVQSPRYKIIEKKQPVAFWCNPISGHNTLYWYLQNLGQGPELLIRYENEEAVDDSQLPKDRFSAERLKGVDSTLKIQPAELGDSAVYLCASSLNDRAGSIFGPGTRLTVL.

The chain is built from TRBV12-3 or TRBV12-4 and TRBJ2-7, with D perhaps TRBD2 (5 bases). Trimming cost V 3 bases and J 7 bases, with 7 bases left between them. This CDR3 has 11 residues. The CDR3: CASSLWEEQYF. CDR3 nucleotide sequence: TGTGCCAGCAGTTTGTGGGAGGAGCAGTACTTC.

The rearrangement uses TRBV12-5 and TRBJ2-7, with TRBD1 matching over 8 bases. The germline V gene encodes CDR1 LGHNT and CDR2 FRNRAP. V lost 0 bases and J lost 0; bases outside the gene matches: 7. The CDR3 has 17 amino acids. CDR3 sequence (DNA): TGTGCTAGTGGTTTGGTACCCGGACAGGGACTCTCCTACGAGCAGTACTTC. Translating gives CASGLVPGQGLSYEQYF.

This chain links TRBV5-5 with TRBJ1-2, with D tentatively TRBD1 (5 bases). CDR1 and CDR2 from the germline V gene are SGHKS and YYEKEE (reference sequence). CDR3 length: 12 residues. V was trimmed by 7 bases and J by 3 bases, leaving 10 bases between them. The CDR3 DNA sequence: TGTGCCAGCCGGGGGATTTACTATGGCTACACCTTC. Translation: CASRGIYYGYTF.

The V gene is TRBV7-2, the J gene TRBJ1-1, with TRBD1 matching 8 bases. Germline V gene lookup returns CDR1 SGHTA and CDR2 FQGNSA. This CDR3 has 15 residues. J was trimmed by 6 bases and V by 5 bases; bases with no gene match: 11. In nucleotides, the CDR3 is TGTGCCAGCAGCCACGCACCGGACAGGGCAGCTGAAGCTTTCTTT. Protein sequence: CASSHAPDRAAEAFF.

The chain couples TRBV10-2 to TRBJ1-3; D uncertain. The ends were cut back, 4 bases at V and 2 bases at J, with 6 bases in the middle. There are 13 residues in the CDR3. CDR1 is WSHSY and CDR2 is SAAADI in the germline V gene. Written as DNA, the CDR3 is TGCGCCAGCAGTGCCTCAGCTGGAAACACCATATATTTT. Translated: CASSASAGNTIYF.

CDR3: CASSEHPSESSYNSPLHF. CDR3 DNA: TGCGCCAGCAGTGAGCATCCGAGCGAGAGCTCCTATAATTCACCCCTCCACTTT. This chain joins TRBV10-2 and TRBJ1-6; no clear D. The length of the CDR3 is 18 residues. The germline V gene encodes CDR1 WSHSY and CDR2 SAAADI. V lost 2 bases and J 0 bases, leaving 14 bases between the germline ends.

The genes are TRBV28 and TRBJ2-7; 7 bases fit TRBD1. From germline, CDR1 is MDHEN and CDR2 SYDVKM. V shed 5 bases, J shed 4 bases, and the junction held 11 bases outside the gene matches. The CDR3 contains 15 residues. In DNA, the CDR3 is TGTGCCAGCAGTCTTTGGACTTTGACAGGGTACGAGCAGTACTTC. This sequence encodes CASSLWTLTGYEQYF. Together with reference TRBV28 and TRBJ2-7, the CDR3 gives the full variable domain: DVKVTQSSRYLVKRTGEKVFLECVQDMDHENMFWYRQDPGLGLRLIYFSYDVKMKEKGDIPEGYSVSREKKERFSLILESASTNQTSMYLCASSLWTLTGYEQYFGPGTRLTVT.

This sequence joins TRBV18 and TRBJ1-1, with D hard to call. The germline V and J ends were trimmed by 3 bases and 6 bases, with 11 bases remaining between them. The CDR3 has 13 residues. CDR1 and CDR2 from the germline V gene are KGHSH and LQKENI. For the CDR3, the DNA is TGTGCCAGCTCACCCAAGAGTTACGCTGAAGCTTTCTTT. It yields the protein CASSPKSYAEAFF.

CDR3 loop: CASRDTGTSFEQYF. The CDR3 DNA follows: TGTGCCAGCAGGGATACCGGGACTAGTTTCGAGCAGTACTTC. The chain has TRBV3-1 (or the pseudogene TRBV3-2) and TRBJ2-7; 8 bases align to TRBD2. V lost 6 bases, J lost 6 bases, and 10 bases stayed unmatched. Germline V gene data show CDR1 as LGHDT and CDR2 as YNNKEL (reference sequence). The CDR3 length is 14 residues.

The V call is TRBV5-1, the J call TRBJ2-2; D gene unclear. Germline V CDR1 and CDR2: SGHRS, YFSETQ. CDR3 length: 14 residues. Deletions cut 2 bases from V and 0 bases from J, with 5 bases between. The CDR3 sequence: CASSFGPNTGELFF. CDR3 in DNA: TGCGCCAGCAGCTTTGGGCCGAACACCGGGGAGCTGTTTTTT.

The chain links TRBV6-2 or TRBV6-3 to TRBJ2-1; 9 nucleotides line up with TRBD2. Germline CDR1 reads MNHEY; CDR2 reads SVGEGT. V lost 5 bases, J lost 8 bases, and 16 bases stayed unmatched. The CDR3 runs to 17 residues. The CDR3 bases are TGTGCCAGCAGTCCACTCAGCGAAGCGGGGGGTCGTTATGAGCAGTTCTTC. This codes for CASSPLSEAGGRYEQFF.

This clone showed up just once. The V and J genes are TRBV18 and TRBJ1-1, with 9 bases that match TRBD1. Losses at the gene ends were 4 bases for V and 3 bases for J; bases not matched to a gene: 9. Germline lookup yields CDR1 KGHSH and CDR2 LQKENI. The CDR3 length is 16 residues. CDR3 sequence reads: CASSLLIQGADTEAFF. The CDR3 DNA reads TGTGCCAGCTCACTCCTTATACAGGGGGCGGACACTGAAGCTTTCTTT.

This chain uses TRBV7-9 with TRBJ1-1, with TRBD1 matching 9 bases. The CDR3 covers 15 residues. Looked up from germline, CDR1 is SEHNR and CDR2 is FQNEAQ (reference sequence). The V gene end was trimmed by 3 bases and the J gene end by 5 bases; junction bases not matched to a gene: 7. The CDR3 sequence: CASSLRGQGGTEAFF. CDR3 DNA sequence: TGTGCCAGCAGCTTGCGGGGACAGGGAGGAACTGAAGCTTTCTTT.

This rearrangement joins TRBV7-9 to TRBJ2-1; TRBD2 matches at 13 bases. With 5 bases clipped from V and 7 bases from J, the junction kept 5 bases outside the gene matches. The CDR3 totals 15 residues. Germline assignment: CDR1 SEHNR and CDR2 FQNEAQ (reference sequence). The CDR3 nucleotides read TGTGCCAGCAGCACAAGGACTAGCGGGAGAAATGAGCAGTTCTTC. Protein sequence: CASSTRTSGRNEQFF.